This TCR beta chain appears in the sequencing data of a study of T cell responses to AZD1222 COVID-19 vaccine (dated by TCRdb to about 2021). Concerning the study at large: AZD1222 recipients with second doses at about 4 weeks or about 12 weeks were pooled, because spike-specific TCR depth and breadth did not differ between schedules. A total of around 240 trial participants underwent TCR sequencing, of whom some 200 had received two doses of AZD1222 and around 25 had received two doses of the MenACWY control vaccine. Trial participants were enrolled by age into subgroups of 18-55, 56-69 and 70-plus years, and 148, 28 and 57 TCR-sequenced participants, respectively, were included in these subgroups. The investigation overall reported the following: The 56-69-year group was small, and its depth increase did not reach significance, likely because of low power. Only five or six AZD1222 recipients were SARS-CoV-2 seropositive at baseline, limiting conclusions about previously exposed vaccinees. Epitopes outside the regions mutated in the B.1.351 and B.1.1.7 variants were reportedly recognized by nearly half of the unique spike-specific TCRs. A significant rise in spike-specific TCR breadth and depth was observed after two AZD1222 doses relative to day 0 and relative to MenACWY recipients. Participants were mostly white British, with more females than males. The authors suggested clonal diversity may have been underestimated. Because no day 14 peak-response samples were available, repertoires were characterized only after the peak T cell response. The vaccine-associated CD4 TCRs covered the entire spike protein, and the dominant responses fell in regions 160-218 and 743-854.

With regard to this clone: No antigen is known for it. Per-base quality was not reported, and no clone a single base away is much larger than it.

Measured from the cysteine to the phenylalanine, the CDR3 is 14 residues long. The retained sequence is limited to the CDR3, 42 bases, with the frame set at the first base. The germline V and J ends show losses of 5 bases and 5 bases respectively, and no gene match explains 8 bases of the junction. The germline V gene sets CDR1 to SGHTA and CDR2 to FQGNSA. The CDR3 regions of human TCRbeta chains were analyzed by immunosequencing. The authors processed their data as follows. TCRs in the repertoires were matched against a reference library of SARS-CoV-2-specific TCRs that had been generated with the MIRA antigen-specificity platform. Breadth was defined as the fraction of unique TCRs that were SARS-CoV-2-associated. Depth was defined as the fraction of total T cells that were SARS-CoV-2-associated. Using the MIRA data, each spike-specific TCR was mapped to the spike region that the TCR reacts to and placed in a CD4 or CD8 class. Log10-transformed breadth and depth values were compared by one-way ANOVA with Sidak's multiple comparisons tests. TCRdb holds this immuneACCESS table with in-frame rearrangements only. Some clones are missing; in checked studies, unresolved V genes explain under half, and the rest has no known cause. That table supplies the V and J calls and clone size; D and trimming were determined from the DNA. A total of roughly 120,000 clones appear in this sample, more than 75% of them only once. Clones ranked in the top ten supply 6.5% to 9.5% of the sample.

The time point label corresponds to: baseline before first vaccination. The vaccinee samples were drawn from two UK trials, COV001 and COV002, one of which was a single-blind randomized controlled phase 2/3 trial testing AZD1222 (ChAdOx1 nCoV-19) in healthy adults. For TCRbeta chain sequencing, PBMC samples were collected from trial participants at day 0 and at day 28 after the second dose. The sequencing used peripheral blood, collected on day 0 of AZD1222 vaccination. This TCR came from an adult in good health. This receptor chain uses TRBV7-2 and TRBJ2-5; TRBD2 lines up with 7 middle nucleotides. The CDR3 sequence is CASSDRLAGETQYF. The DNA sequence reads TGTGCCAGCAGCGACAGACTAGCAGGGGAGACCCAGTACTTC.